One and the same sample provided the 5 T cell receptor beta chains below, sequenced in a study of T cell responses to AZD1222 COVID-19 vaccine. Sequenced by immunoSEQ multiplex PCR; TCRdb stores in-frame clones only, minus some. Among about 130,000 clones listed, about 94% were seen once. The sample was peripheral blood, taken on day 0 of AZD1222 vaccination. All receptors derive from an adult in good health.

The V gene is TRBV11-1, the J gene TRBJ1-6, with D unresolved. Trimming cost V 4 bases and J 13 bases, with 11 bases left between them. The CDR3 is made up of 12 amino acids. The germline CDR1 and CDR2 sequences are SGHAT and FQDESV (reference sequence). The CDR3 sequence is CASSSTESPLHF. The CDR3 DNA reads TGTGCCAGCAGCTCTACGGAGAGTCCCCTCCACTTT.

The CDR3 loop reads CASSKRQGWNTEAFF. As DNA, the CDR3 is TGTGCCAGCAGCAAGCGACAGGGGTGGAACACTGAAGCTTTCTTT. The V gene is TRBV7-2, the J gene TRBJ1-1; TRBD1 aligns across 8 bases. Germline V CDR1 and CDR2: SGHTA, FQGNSA. The CDR3 is 15 amino acids. J lost 1 base, V lost 5 bases, and 6 bases had no gene match.

The chain uses TRBV6-5 and TRBJ1-5; D uncertain. CDR1 is MNHEY and CDR2 is SVGAGI in the germline V gene. The CDR3 extends over 15 amino acids. V gave up 5 bases and J gave up 4 bases, with 15 bases separating them. CDR3 nucleotide sequence: TGTGCCAGCAGTCCGCTAGGGATTGATAATCAGCCCCAGCATTTT. It encodes CASSPLGIDNQPQHF.

The CDR3 protein is CAISETVGVSYEQYF. The CDR3 nucleotides are TGTGCCATCAGTGAGACAGTGGGAGTCTCCTACGAGCAGTACTTC. The rearrangement joins TRBV10-3 to TRBJ2-7, with a possible D match to TRBD2 (5 bases). CDR3 size: 15 residues. V was clipped by 2 bases and J by 0 bases, with 11 bases between them. Looked up from germline, CDR1 is ENHRY and CDR2 is SYGVKD.

The chain is built from TRBV27 and TRBJ2-3; D remains ambiguous. Trimming left V 3 bases short and J 5 bases short, with 6 bases between. Germline lookup yields CDR1 MNHEY and CDR2 SMNVEV (reference sequence). The CDR3 is 12 amino acids. CDR3 nucleotides: TGTGCCAGCAGTTTCCCTGGAGATACGCAGTATTTT. Amino acids: CASSFPGDTQYF.